This TCR beta chain was retrieved from a study of Graves' ophthalmopathy and Graves' hyperthyroidism. About the research overall: Prior to any treatment, peripheral blood was collected at the time of initial diagnosis. Study conclusions and caveats: Among expanded thyroid clonotypes above 0.001 frequency, most also occurred in blood.

Note on this clonotype: Its specificity is unknown.

Amplifying from RNA transcripts, the study obtained TCR beta CDR3 regions. HTBI primers were used in a first-round RT-PCR, which preceded a second-round multiplex PCR. Via MiXCR, TCRdb re-called the multiplex PCR reads, giving one row per CDR3 protein. The sample includes 260,000 or so distinct CDR3 sequences, around 50% of them seen just once. Germline assignment: CDR1 LNHNV and CDR2 YYDKDF (reference sequence). This CDR3 spans 9 amino acids. Trimming stripped 9 bases from V and 6 bases from J, with 3 bases between. The sample taken for sequencing was peripheral blood. The chain uses TRBV15 and TRBJ1-5; no reliable D call. The receptor was isolated from an adult man with Graves' ophthalmopathy. This CDR3 reads CATSQPQHF. The CDR3 region has the DNA TGTGCCACGAGTCAGCCCCAGCATTTT.